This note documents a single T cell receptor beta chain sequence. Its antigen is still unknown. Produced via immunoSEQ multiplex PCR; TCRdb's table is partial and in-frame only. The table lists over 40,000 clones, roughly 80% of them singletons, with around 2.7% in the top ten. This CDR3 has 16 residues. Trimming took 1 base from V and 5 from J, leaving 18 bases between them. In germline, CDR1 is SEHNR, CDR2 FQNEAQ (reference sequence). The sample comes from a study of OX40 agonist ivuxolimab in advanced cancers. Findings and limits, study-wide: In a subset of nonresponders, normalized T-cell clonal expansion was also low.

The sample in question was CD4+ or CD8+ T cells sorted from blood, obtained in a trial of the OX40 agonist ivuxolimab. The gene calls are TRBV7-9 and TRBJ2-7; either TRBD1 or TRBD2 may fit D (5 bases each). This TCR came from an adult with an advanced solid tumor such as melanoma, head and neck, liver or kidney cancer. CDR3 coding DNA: TGTGCCAGCAGCTTAGGAGGGGCGTTCCTCTCGGACGAGCAGTACTTC. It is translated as CASSLGGAFLSDEQYF.